This is a list of T cell receptor beta chains from one sample in a study of blood T cells in healthy people across ages. TCRdb recomputed calls from the 5' RACE reads with MiXCR, one row per CDR3 protein. The table lists about 1.5 million distinct CDR3 sequences, under 55% of them singletons. Sequences were obtained from blood. The source of these receptors is a woman in her late teens or twenties in good health. Both conserved end residues are part of each CDR3. Fields, in order: J gene, clone size, V gene, D gene, CDR3 protein, CDR3 DNA. The D gene is left open where the match is weak. Where a row states a size, it is once, few, many or the class of an expanded clone; other rows omit it.

TRBJ1-2	NA	TRBV11-2	TRBD1	CASRSRTGGAHYGYTF	TGTGCCAGCAGGAGCCGGACAGGGGGCGCCCACTATGGCTACACCTTC
TRBJ2-2	NA	TRBV7-2	TRBD1	CASSLVGGQGTGELFF	TGTGCCAGCAGCTTAGTAGGGGGACAGGGAACCGGGGAGCTGTTTTTT
TRBJ1-6	NA	TRBV7-9	TRBD1	CASSLPGQGISPLHF	TGTGCCAGCAGCTTACCGGGACAGGGTATTTCACCCCTCCACTTT
TRBJ1-2	once	TRBV20-1	NA	CSASAGIGQNYGYTF	TGCAGTGCTAGCGCAGGGATCGGGCAGAACTATGGCTACACCTTC
TRBJ1-5	few	TRBV20-1	NA	CSASGTVPDQPQHF	TGCAGTGCTAGTGGGACGGTCCCGGATCAGCCCCAGCATTTT
TRBJ2-7	few	TRBV7-3	NA	CASSFDSTYEQYF	TGTGCCAGCAGCTTCGACAGTACCTACGAGCAGTACTTC
TRBJ2-3	NA	TRBV7-3	NA	CASSLIPGGVTDTQYF	TGTGCCAGCAGCTTAATTCCAGGTGGCGTTACAGATACGCAGTATTTT
TRBJ2-7	NA	TRBV12-3/TRBV12-4	NA	CASSAGGGRNEQYF	TGTGCCAGCAGTGCTGGGGGGGGGCGCAATGAGCAGTACTTC
TRBJ1-2	NA	TRBV21-1	NA	CASKGSNNYGYTF	TGTGCCAGCAAGGGGAGCAATAACTATGGCTACACCTTC
TRBJ2-6	NA	TRBV9	NA	CASSALRGSSGANVLTF	TGTGCCAGCAGCGCCCTACGGGGATCATCTGGGGCCAACGTCCTGACTTTC
TRBJ1-5	NA	TRBV12-3/TRBV12-4	TRBD1	CASSLPGGSNQPQHF	TGTGCCAGCAGTTTACCAGGGGGCTCCAATCAGCCCCAGCATTTT
TRBJ2-7	NA	TRBV27	NA	CASSLSGWTEQYF	TGTGCCAGCAGCCTATCAGGGTGGACCGAGCAGTACTTC
TRBJ1-2	NA	TRBV29-1	NA	CSAPDSTINYGYTF	TGCAGCGCACCCGACAGTACAATTAACTATGGCTACACCTTC
TRBJ2-7	NA	TRBV6-2/TRBV6-3	NA	CASSYTGRRYEQYF	TGTGCCAGCAGTTACACGGGACGGCGGTACGAGCAGTACTTC
TRBJ1-1	NA	TRBV10-3	NA	CAISDPGQSELNTEAFF	TGTGCCATCAGTGATCCAGGACAGTCGGAGTTGAACACTGAAGCTTTCTTT
TRBJ2-7	few	TRBV20-1	NA	CSARGPRATTSYEQYF	TGCAGTGCTAGAGGCCCTAGAGCTACAACCTCCTACGAGCAGTACTTC
TRBJ2-4	NA	TRBV2	TRBD1	CACRAGTGDIQYF	TGTGCCTGCAGAGCGGGGACAGGGGACATTCAGTACTTC
TRBJ1-2	NA	TRBV29-1	NA	CSVEDLIAPTNYGYTF	TGCAGCGTTGAAGATCTTATTGCCCCCACCAACTATGGCTACACCTTC
TRBJ1-1	NA	TRBV6-2/TRBV6-3	NA	CASLRGRAKLNTEAFF	TGTGCCAGCCTCCGGGGCAGGGCTAAATTGAACACTGAAGCTTTCTTT
TRBJ2-3	NA	TRBV29-1	TRBD2	CSVEDSLAGGRDTQYF	TGCAGCGTTGAAGATTCTTTAGCGGGAGGGCGCGATACGCAGTATTTT
TRBJ1-4	many	TRBV20-1	NA	CSAPPGAQKGKLFF	TGCAGTGCTCCCCCGGGCGCTCAAAAGGGAAAACTGTTTTTT
TRBJ1-3	NA	TRBV9	NA	CASSQPLGSPLSGNTIYF	TGTGCCAGCAGCCAGCCGTTGGGCAGTCCCCTCTCTGGAAACACCATATATTTT
TRBJ1-1	NA	TRBV7-3	TRBD1	CASSLMGQASEAFF	TGTGCCAGCAGCTTAATGGGACAGGCCTCTGAAGCTTTCTTT
TRBJ2-7	few	TRBV6-2/TRBV6-3	TRBD1	CASRAWTGSYEQYF	TGTGCCAGCAGAGCGTGGACAGGGTCCTACGAGCAGTACTTC
TRBJ2-1	NA	TRBV20-1	TRBD2	CSARPGLAGYNEQFF	TGCAGTGCTAGGCCGGGACTAGCAGGCTACAATGAGCAGTTCTTC
TRBJ2-7	once	TRBV13	TRBD2	CASSLGLGMYEQYF	TGTGCCAGCAGCTTGGGACTAGGGATGTACGAGCAGTACTTC
TRBJ1-1	NA	TRBV20-1	NA	CSAAEGPRRVEAFF	TGCAGTGCCGCGGAGGGGCCCCGCCGGGTGGAAGCTTTCTTT
TRBJ2-1	NA	TRBV20-1	TRBD2	CSARGIGLAGGLDNEQFF	TGCAGTGCTAGAGGAATAGGCCTAGCGGGAGGCCTAGACAATGAGCAGTTCTTC
TRBJ2-1	few	TRBV7-9	NA	CASSLVVSHEQFF	TGTGCCAGCAGCTTAGTAGTATCTCATGAGCAGTTCTTC
TRBJ2-7	once	TRBV7-9	NA	CASSPPTGDYYEQYF	TGTGCCAGCAGTCCACCGACAGGCGACTACTACGAGCAGTACTTC
TRBJ2-2	few	TRBV20-1	NA	CSASLTGFTGELFF	TGCAGTGCCAGCCTTACAGGGTTCACCGGGGAGCTGTTTTTT
TRBJ2-3	few	TRBV7-2	NA	CASSALAGDRTQYF	TGTGCCAGCAGCGCCTTAGCAGGGGATAGGACGCAGTATTTT
TRBJ2-5	once	TRBV7-2	TRBD2	CASSFGRETHEQYF	TGTGCCAGCAGCTTCGGGCGGGAGACCCATGAGCAGTACTTC
TRBJ1-1	NA	TRBV21-1	NA	CASSGTSNLGITEAFF	TGTGCCAGTTCTGGAACTTCCAACCTCGGGATCACTGAAGCTTTCTTT
TRBJ1-1	NA	TRBV7-9	NA	CVSSGRYGNTEAFF	TGTGTCAGCAGCGGACGTTACGGGAACACTGAAGCTTTCTTT
TRBJ2-5	NA	TRBV5-6	NA	CASSWGGVRETQYF	TGTGCCAGCAGCTGGGGCGGGGTCAGGGAGACCCAGTACTTC
TRBJ2-1	few	TRBV25-1	TRBD2	CASSESSPSGWLNEQFF	TGTGCCAGCAGTGAATCCTCGCCTAGCGGGTGGTTAAATGAGCAGTTCTTC
TRBJ1-1	NA	TRBV27	NA	CASSLLGQVNTEAFF	TGTGCCAGCAGTTTATTAGGCCAGGTGAACACTGAAGCTTTCTTT
TRBJ1-2	NA	TRBV12-3/TRBV12-4	NA	CASRNGGTYGHTF	TGTGCCAGCAGGAACGGGGGGACTTATGGCCACACCTTC
TRBJ2-1	NA	TRBV3-1	NA	CASSQDHAATSYNEQFF	TGTGCCAGCAGCCAAGATCACGCGGCAACCTCCTACAATGAGCAGTTCTTC
TRBJ2-1	NA	TRBV6-2/TRBV6-3	NA	CASSPGRLWDNEQFF	TGTGCCAGCAGTCCGGGCCGGTTATGGGACAATGAGCAGTTCTTC
TRBJ2-5	NA	TRBV13	NA	CASSLNTQRETQYF	TGTGCCAGCAGCTTAAACACCCAGAGAGAGACCCAGTACTTC
TRBJ2-3	NA	TRBV12-3/TRBV12-4	NA	CASRHPGQLLGGQYRTDTQYF	TGTGCCAGCAGACACCCCGGACAGCTTCTAGGGGGGCAGTATAGGACAGATACGCAGTATTTT
TRBJ1-4	once	TRBV6-5	NA	CASSYSIPGTEKLFF	TGTGCCAGCAGTTACTCGATTCCAGGGACTGAAAAACTGTTTTTT
TRBJ2-1	NA	TRBV7-2	NA	CASRGGGYSNEQFF	TGTGCCAGCAGGGGGGGGGGCTATAGCAATGAGCAGTTCTTC
TRBJ2-2	NA	TRBV4-1	TRBD1	CASSQVPQGYTGELFF	TGCGCCAGCAGCCAAGTCCCACAGGGGTACACCGGGGAGCTGTTTTTT
TRBJ2-5	NA	TRBV20-1	NA	CSACTAQETQYF	TGCAGTGCTTGCACAGCTCAAGAGACCCAGTACTTC
TRBJ2-7	NA	TRBV4-2	TRBD2	CASSQDPPGSGRSNEQYF	TGTGCCAGCAGCCAAGATCCTCCGGGTAGCGGGAGGAGTAATGAGCAGTACTTC
TRBJ1-5	NA	TRBV28	NA	CASSPGALSGNQPQHF	TGTGCCAGCAGTCCCGGGGCCTTAAGCGGCAATCAGCCCCAGCATTTT
TRBJ2-1	few	TRBV7-4	TRBD2	CASSLEAGLSYNEQFF	TGTGCCAGCAGCTTGGAAGCGGGGCTCTCCTACAATGAGCAGTTCTTC